The 20 T cell receptor beta chains in this list originate from one sample, sequenced in a study of CD8 T cells in ankylosing spondylitis. TCRdb analysed the 5' RACE reads with MiXCR anew, one entry per CDR3 protein. The sample shows roughly 38,000 distinct CDR3 sequences, around 10% of them seen only once. The source material was blood, either unsorted or a sorted T cell fraction (not recorded which). Receptors were obtained from a male donor with ankylosing spondylitis or in good health (not recorded which).

At least ten counts were recorded for this clonotype. The chain carries TRBV29-1 and TRBJ2-7; 11 bases line up with TRBD2. Losses at the gene ends were 7 bases for V and 0 bases for J; bases not matched to a gene: 5. In germline, CDR1 is SQVTM, CDR2 ANQGSEA. The CDR3 consists of 14 residues. CDR3: CSASGTSGSYEQYF. The CDR3 region has the DNA TGCAGCGCCTCCGGGACTAGCGGCTCCTACGAGCAGTACTTC.

This clonotype was detected ten times or more. V gene TRBV5-6 combines with J gene TRBJ2-7; no clear D. Deletions cut 2 bases from V and 5 bases from J, with 11 bases between. The CDR3 runs to 13 residues. The V gene's germline CDR1 is SGHDT and CDR2 YYEEEE. The chain's CDR3 is CASSFGIRHEQYF. The CDR3 DNA is TGTGCCAGCAGCTTTGGGATTCGGCACGAGCAGTACTTC.

This clonotype was recorded at least ten times. The genes are TRBV20-1 and TRBJ2-3; TRBD2 agrees at 13 bases. From germline, CDR1 is DFQATT and CDR2 SNEGSKA (reference sequence). V lost 4 bases and J lost 1; bases outside the gene matches: 2. The CDR3 contains 15 residues. CDR3 DNA: TGCAGTGCTACCGGACTAGCGGGAGGCACAGATACGCAGTATTTT. This gives the protein CSATGLAGGTDTQYF.

The chain links TRBV7-3 to TRBJ2-7; unclear D gene. The length of the CDR3 is 13 residues. Germline V lookup: CDR1 SGHTA, CDR2 FQGTGA. V was shortened by 0 bases and J by 5 bases, with 8 bases between the two germline ends. The CDR3 DNA follows: TGTGCCAGCAGCTTAACGCAATGGGACGAGCAGTACTTC. Amino acids: CASSLTQWDEQYF.

This clonotype was found many times. V is TRBV5-1 and J is TRBJ2-2; D gene unclear. This CDR3 has 16 amino acids. Germline-derived CDR1 and CDR2 are SGHRS and YFSETQ. Trimming removed 0 bases from V and 2 bases from J, with 11 bases in between. CDR3 in amino acids: CASSLATMINTGELFF. CDR3 coding DNA: TGCGCCAGCAGCTTGGCAACGATGATCAACACCGGGGAGCTGTTTTTT.

This clonotype was detected a few times. Given a much more abundant clone one base away, this may be a read error. J is TRBJ2-7 and V is TRBV7-2; TRBD1 might be the D (6 bases). CDR3 size: 14 residues. Germline V gene data show CDR1 as SGHTA and CDR2 as FQGNSA. Trimming took off 4 bases at V and 6 bases at J, with 16 bases between the two ends. CDR3 protein: CASSSDRSTSEQYF. In nucleotides, the CDR3 is TGTGCCAGCAGCTCCGACAGGTCTACCTCCGAGCAGTACTTC. Using reference TRBV7-2 and TRBJ2-7 for the parts outside the CDR3, the full variable domain is GAGVSQSPSNKVTEKGKDVELRCDPISGHTALYWYRQSLGQGLEFLIYFQGNSAPDKSGLPSDRFSAERTGGSVSTLTIQRTQQEDSAVYLCASSSDRSTSEQYFGPGTRLTVT.

This clonotype occurred many times. The chain carries TRBV12-3 or TRBV12-4 and TRBJ2-1, with unresolved D. This CDR3 is built from 12 residues. Trimming removed 6 bases from V and 9 bases from J, with 12 bases in between. CDR3 loop: CASSPSSIEQFF. The DNA of the CDR3 is TGTGCCAGCAGCCCCTCTTCAATTGAGCAGTTCTTC.

The chain carries TRBV27 and TRBJ1-1, with unresolved D. This CDR3 comprises 13 residues. The V and J ends lost 5 bases and 3 bases respectively, with 10 bases between them. The germline CDR1 and CDR2 sequences are MNHEY and SMNVEV (reference sequence). The CDR3 nucleotides are TGTGCCAGCAGTCGCTGGTGGGACACTGAAGCTTTCTTT. Its translation: CASSRWWDTEAFF.

This clonotype has at least ten counts. The chain uses TRBV2 and TRBJ1-1, with 7 bases matching TRBD1. The CDR3 runs to 15 residues. Looked up from germline, CDR1 is SNHLY and CDR2 is FYNNEI. V dropped 7 bases and J dropped 1; count of bases not matched to a gene: 9. Here the CDR3 reads CASTTTGERNTEAFF. The CDR3 coding sequence is TGTGCCAGCACCACCACAGGGGAGAGGAACACTGAAGCTTTCTTT.

This clonotype has a count of ten or more. The V and J genes are TRBV20-1 and TRBJ2-2; no reliable D call. Germline-derived CDR1 and CDR2 are DFQATT and SNEGSKA (reference sequence). The CDR3 has 12 amino acids. The V and J ends lost 3 bases and 6 bases respectively, with 8 bases between them. CDR3 in amino acids: CSARAAAGELFF. The CDR3 DNA reads TGCAGTGCTAGGGCGGCAGCCGGGGAGCTGTTTTTT.

This clonotype occurred many times. J is TRBJ2-3 and V is TRBV27; the D is unclear. Trimming pared 0 bases from V and 2 bases from J, leaving 12 bases between. The CDR3 is 16 amino acids. CDR1 is MNHEY, CDR2 SMNVEV, per germline (reference sequence). CDR3 sequence reads: CASSLSFITLTDTQYF. CDR3 DNA sequence: TGTGCCAGCAGTTTATCTTTTATCACCCTCACAGATACGCAGTATTTT.

The CDR3 DNA sequence: TGTGCCAGCAGCCAAAGTAGGCACGAGCAGTACTTC. Its protein product is CASSQSRHEQYF. This chain uses TRBV3-1 with TRBJ2-7; D gene uncertain. The CDR3 covers 12 residues. From germline, CDR1 is LGHDT and CDR2 YNNKEL (reference sequence). With 2 bases removed from V and 5 bases from J, the gap between germline ends came to 7 bases.

V and J are TRBV5-1 and TRBJ2-5; TRBD2 aligns across 7 bases. The CDR3 is 17 amino acids. CDR1 is SGHRS, CDR2 YFSETQ, per germline. V lost 2 bases, J lost 0 bases, and 10 bases stayed unmatched. The CDR3 sequence: CASSLRASGINQETQYF. For the CDR3, the DNA is TGCGCCAGCAGCTTAAGGGCTAGCGGCATCAACCAAGAGACCCAGTACTTC.

This clonotype occurred many times. The chain uses TRBV5-1 and TRBJ1-3; no clear D. Germline-derived CDR1 and CDR2 are SGHRS and YFSETQ. The V end lost 7 bases, the J end lost 7 bases, and 18 bases lay between the germline ends. CDR3 size: 14 residues. CDR3 loop: CASSERIGGNTIYF. The CDR3 coding sequence is TGCGCCAGCTCGGAGCGGATCGGAGGGAACACCATATATTTT.

This clonotype was recorded at least ten times. The chain uses TRBV7-9 and TRBJ1-1; no clear D. Trimming left V 5 bases short and J 1 base short, with 8 bases between. Germline V gene data show CDR1 as SEHNR and CDR2 as FQNEAQ (reference sequence). CDR3 length equals 13 residues. CDR3 sequence (DNA): TGTGCCAGCAGCCCCTGGTGGAACACTGAAGCTTTCTTT. It encodes CASSPWWNTEAFF.

This clonotype was recorded many times. This chain joins TRBV7-8 and TRBJ2-1, with 12 bases fitting TRBD2. After removal of 5 bases from V and 6 bases from J, the junction contained 5 bases not matched to a gene. The CDR3 spans 15 residues. Germline CDR1 is SGHVS and CDR2 is FQNEAQ. DNA for the CDR3: TGTGCCAGCAGCGCCGGACTAGCGGGAATCAATGAGCAGTTCTTC. Protein: CASSAGLAGINEQFF.

This clonotype was seen many times. V and J are TRBV20-1 and TRBJ1-6; no clear D gene. The V end lost 3 bases, the J end lost 6 bases, and 9 bases lay between the germline ends. The CDR3 is 13 residues long. CDR1 and CDR2 from the germline V gene are DFQATT and SNEGSKA (reference sequence). The CDR3 region is CSARSLGNSPLHF. The CDR3 region has the DNA TGCAGTGCTAGGAGCCTGGGTAATTCACCCCTCCACTTT.

This clonotype was detected many times. The V gene is TRBV2, the J gene TRBJ2-5, with 8 bases fitting TRBD1. Germline CDR1 is SNHLY and CDR2 is FYNNEI. CDR3 length: 12 amino acids. With V trimmed by 7 bases and J by 7 bases, 5 bases remained unmatched. The CDR3 DNA reads TGTGCCAGCACCCTAGACAGGGGGACCCAGTACTTC. It yields the protein CASTLDRGTQYF.

There are many counts of this clonotype. The chain links TRBV2 to TRBJ1-2; the D gene is possibly TRBD1 (6 bases). This CDR3 has 15 residues. The V end was cut by 5 bases, the J end by 2 bases, with 15 bases between. Germline CDR1 and CDR2: SNHLY and FYNNEI. DNA for the CDR3: TGTGCCAGCAGTCTGGGACAACGCGGAAACTATGGCTACACCTTC. Translated: CASSLGQRGNYGYTF.

The chain recombines TRBV6-1 with TRBJ1-5, with D unresolved. Germline V lookup: CDR1 MNHNS, CDR2 SASEGT. Trimming removed 6 bases at V and 4 bases at J, with 4 bases between. The CDR3 has 11 amino acids. CDR3 DNA: TGTGCCAGCAGGGAAAATCAGCCCCAGCATTTT. The encoded protein is CASRENQPQHF.